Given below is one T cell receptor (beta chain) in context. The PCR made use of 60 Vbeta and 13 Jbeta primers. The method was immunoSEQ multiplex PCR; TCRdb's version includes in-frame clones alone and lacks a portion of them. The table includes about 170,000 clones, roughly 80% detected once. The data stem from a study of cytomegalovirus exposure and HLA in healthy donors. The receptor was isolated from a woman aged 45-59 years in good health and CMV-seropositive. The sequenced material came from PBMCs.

CDR3 coding DNA: TGTGCCAGCAGTTTATCCCATACTAGCGGTGAGCAGTTCTTC. Translating gives CASSLSHTSGEQFF. The chain carries TRBV27 and TRBJ2-1, with 8 bases that match TRBD2. Per germline, CDR1 MNHEY and CDR2 SMNVEV (reference sequence). CDR3 length: 14 residues. Losses at the gene ends were 0 bases for V and 9 bases for J; bases not matched to a gene: 4.